This TCR beta chain was identified during a study of molecular identifiers for immune sequencing clone quantification. TCRdb recomputed calls from the PCR reads with MiXCR, one row per CDR3 protein. This table holds more than 300,000 distinct CDR3 sequences, about 21% found once. V lost 0 bases and J lost 0; bases outside the gene matches: 6. The CDR3 spans 17 residues. Germline CDR1 reads DFQATT; CDR2 reads SNEGSKA (reference sequence). Sequencing was done on a sample of naive CD8+ T cells from blood, with Jurkat cell RNA spiked in. Indicated subset: FACS-sorted CD8+CD4-CCR7+CD45RA+ naive T cells. This receptor was taken from a human donor in good health. Some libraries in this study had Jurkat cell RNA spiked in. This sequence joins TRBV20-1 and TRBJ2-1; 9 bases are a match to TRBD2. The CDR3 protein is CSARDPSSGASYNEQFF. As DNA, the CDR3 is TGCAGTGCTAGAGATCCCTCTAGCGGGGCCTCCTACAATGAGCAGTTCTTC.